Given below is one T cell receptor beta chain in context. Its antigen is unidentified. The data were obtained in a study of T cells in Graves' hyperthyroidism and ophthalmopathy. Diagnosis rested on symptoms, serum thyroxine and TRAb, thyroid ultrasound, and orbital computed tomography. Study results and limitations: Blood held most thyroid clonotypes expanded above 0.001 frequency.

Germline V gene sequence: CDR1 MNHEY, CDR2 SVGEGT. V lost 5 bases to trimming and J lost 1 base; unmatched junction nucleotides: 8. The CDR3 is made up of 16 amino acids. Researchers took RNA transcripts and amplified the TCR beta CDR3 regions from them. With the HTBI primer set, the TCR CDR3 went through a first round of RT-PCR. One entry per CDR3 protein results from TCRdb running MiXCR on the multiplex PCR reads. The sample consists of hundreds of thousands of distinct CDR3 sequences, about 14% of them appearing once. Sequencing was carried out using blood. The TCR sequence derives from a woman under 30 with Graves' hyperthyroidism. This chain links TRBV6-2 or TRBV6-3 with TRBJ2-1, with 7 bases aligning to TRBD2. The CDR3 loop is CASSPQRDPSYNEQFF. The DNA for the CDR3 is TGTGCCAGCAGTCCACAGCGGGACCCTTCCTACAATGAGCAGTTCTTC.